These T cell receptor beta chains were read from a single sample in a study of OX40 agonist ivuxolimab in advanced cancers. Sequenced by immunoSEQ multiplex PCR; TCRdb stores in-frame clones only, minus some. The sample carries some 86,000 clones, roughly 88% recorded once. Sequencing was performed on CD4+ or CD8+ T cells sorted from blood, taken in a trial of the OX40 agonist ivuxolimab. The receptors originated from an adult with an advanced solid tumor such as melanoma, head and neck, liver or kidney cancer. Each CDR3 is given with its conserved first and last residue. D genes are given only for firm matches. Not every row has a clone size; where given, it reads once, few, many or a size class.

abundance | j_gene | v_gene | d_gene | CDR3aa | CDR3nt
- | TRBJ2-2 | TRBV28 | - | CASSPLSGNWDGELFF | TGTGCCAGCAGTCCCCTATCGGGCAACTGGGACGGGGAGCTGTTTTTT
- | TRBJ2-1 | TRBV28 | TRBD2 | CASGTLAGVKNEQFF | TGTGCCAGCGGGACACTAGCGGGAGTAAAAAATGAGCAGTTCTTC
- | TRBJ1-6 | TRBV4-1 | - | CASSQDPGLRNSPLHF | TGCGCCAGCAGCCAAGATCCGGGTCTCCGTAATTCACCCCTCCACTTT
- | TRBJ1-2 | TRBV7-9 | - | CASSPWTANYGYTF | TGTGCCAGCAGCCCCTGGACCGCTAACTATGGCTACACCTTC
- | TRBJ2-7 | TRBV18 | - | CASSPMSNPYEQYF | TGTGCCAGCTCACCAATGTCGAACCCCTACGAGCAGTACTTC
- | TRBJ2-2 | TRBV10-2 | - | CASRQGTGELFF | TGCGCCAGCCGGCAAGGCACCGGGGAGCTGTTTTTT
- | TRBJ2-5 | TRBV4-1 | - | CASSRLGLIRETQYF | TGCGCCAGCAGCCGCTTGGGACTGATTCGAGAGACCCAGTACTTC
once | TRBJ2-3 | TRBV10-1 | - | CASTGTLTTDTQYF | TGCGCCAGCACGGGGACCCTGACTACAGATACGCAGTATTTT
- | TRBJ2-5 | TRBV2 | TRBD2 | CASNIAGVGTQYF | TGTGCCAGCAACATAGCGGGAGTAGGGACCCAGTACTTC
- | TRBJ2-1 | TRBV4-3 | - | CASSQDEQLGDEQFF | TGCGCCAGCAGCCAAGACGAACAGTTGGGTGATGAGCAGTTCTTC
- | TRBJ2-3 | TRBV7-9 | TRBD2 | CTSSLALFAGVSSTDTQYF | TGTACCAGCAGCTTAGCGCTCTTTGCGGGAGTATCCAGCACAGATACGCAGTATTTT
- | TRBJ2-1 | TRBV19 | - | CASSKGLILNEQFF | TGTGCCAGTAGCAAGGGATTGATACTCAATGAGCAGTTCTTC
- | TRBJ2-5 | TRBV19 | - | CASSIDRLAAGKETQYF | TGTGCCAGTAGTATAGATCGGCTTGCGGCGGGGAAAGAGACCCAGTACTTC
- | TRBJ2-5 | TRBV7-9 | TRBD1 | CASTRTGSQETQYF | TGTGCCAGCACGCGGACAGGGAGCCAAGAGACCCAGTACTTC
- | TRBJ2-7 | TRBV13 | - | CASSFGLGGEVNEQYF | TGTGCCAGCAGCTTTGGGCTCGGGGGAGAGGTCAACGAGCAGTACTTC
once | TRBJ2-2 | TRBV7-2 | TRBD2 | CASRAGNTGELFF | TGTGCCAGCAGAGCGGGAAACACCGGGGAGCTGTTTTTT
- | TRBJ2-7 | TRBV9 | TRBD2 | CASSEDPQSGRSVYEQYF | TGTGCCAGCAGCGAAGATCCCCAAAGCGGGAGATCGGTATACGAGCAGTACTTC
- | TRBJ2-2 | TRBV7-2 | - | CASSGGQGGTGELFF | TGTGCCAGCAGCGGAGGGCAGGGCGGCACCGGGGAGCTGTTTTTT
- | TRBJ2-1 | TRBV7-9 | - | CASSLEVSAAISEQFF | TGTGCCAGCAGCTTAGAAGTTTCGGCTGCCATAAGTGAGCAGTTCTTC
- | TRBJ2-1 | TRBV19 | - | CASSDLSSYNEQFF | TGTGCCAGTAGCGACTTGAGCTCCTACAATGAGCAGTTCTTC
- | TRBJ2-7 | TRBV20-1 | - | CSASRANEQYF | TGCAGTGCATCCAGGGCCAACGAGCAGTACTTC
- | TRBJ1-5 | TRBV28 | - | CASRSSDGGRQSQPQHF | TGTGCCAGCAGGTCTTCCGACGGGGGGAGGCAGAGTCAGCCCCAGCATTTT
- | TRBJ2-3 | TRBV10-3 | TRBD1 | CATNTGEATDTQYF | TGTGCCACCAATACAGGGGAAGCCACAGATACGCAGTATTTT
- | TRBJ1-4 | TRBV11-2 | - | CASSLDEKLFF | TGTGCCAGCAGCTTAGACGAAAAACTGTTTTTT
once | TRBJ1-6 | TRBV9 | - | CASSEGTTGPLHF | TGTGCCAGCAGCGAGGGGACGACGGGACCCCTCCACTTT
- | TRBJ1-1 | TRBV27 | - | CASSLTRLNTEAFF | TGTGCCAGCAGTTTAACGCGCTTGAACACTGAAGCTTTCTTT
- | TRBJ2-2 | TRBV7-3 | - | CASSLSRGSGELFF | TGTGCCAGCAGCTTAAGTCGGGGATCCGGGGAGCTGTTTTTT
once | TRBJ2-1 | TRBV6-1 | - | CASDVLWGGYNEQFF | TGTGCCAGCGACGTTCTATGGGGAGGCTACAATGAGCAGTTCTTC
- | TRBJ1-5 | TRBV14 | - | CASSLNSDQPQHF | TGTGCCAGCAGCCTAAATTCGGATCAGCCCCAGCATTTT
once | TRBJ2-1 | TRBV5-4 | - | CASSPAGYSYYNEQFF | TGTGCCAGCAGCCCGGCGGGGTATTCCTATTACAATGAGCAGTTCTTC
- | TRBJ2-4 | TRBV11-2 | - | CASSLDPHGNIQYF | TGTGCCAGCAGCTTAGACCCCCACGGGAACATTCAGTACTTC
- | TRBJ1-2 | TRBV2 | TRBD1 | CASRADRGLEGYTF | TGTGCCAGCAGAGCCGACAGGGGGCTTGAAGGCTACACCTTC
- | TRBJ2-5 | TRBV7-7 | - | CASSFGGLGTQYF | TGTGCTAGCAGCTTTGGAGGGTTGGGGACCCAGTACTTC
- | TRBJ2-1 | TRBV27 | - | CASSSGTFDEQFF | TGTGCCAGCAGTTCAGGGACTTTCGATGAGCAGTTCTTC
- | TRBJ1-4 | TRBV2 | - | CASRRDTATNEKLFF | TGTGCCAGCAGGAGAGATACTGCAACTAATGAAAAACTGTTTTTT
- | TRBJ2-3 | TRBV5-1 | TRBD2 | CASRALERGEGTQYF | TGCGCCAGCAGGGCATTGGAGCGGGGGGAGGGTACGCAGTATTTT
- | TRBJ2-5 | TRBV5-1 | - | CASSLFPGRGETQYF | TGCGCCAGCAGCTTGTTTCCCGGCAGGGGAGAGACCCAGTACTTC